Presented here are 30 T cell receptor beta chains from one specimen sequenced in a study of early T cells in non-severe SARS-CoV-2 infection. TCRdb reanalysed the 5' RACE reads using MiXCR and keeps one entry per CDR3 protein. The table has about 22,000 distinct CDR3 sequences, about 3.8% seen once; the top ten hold roughly 5.7%. Sequencing was carried out using whole blood. The receptor set was obtained from an adult who was a healthcare worker with PCR-confirmed SARS-CoV-2 infection or an uninfected control (not recorded which).

The sample holds many counts of this clonotype. The rearrangement joins TRBV3-1 to TRBJ2-1; maybe TRBD2 (6 bases). Trimming took 3 bases from V and 3 from J, leaving 9 bases between them. Germline V gene lookup returns CDR1 LGHDT and CDR2 YNNKEL (reference sequence). This CDR3 is built from 14 residues. CDR3 region: CASSHVRDYNEQFF. CDR3 sequence (DNA): TGTGCCAGCAGCCATGTGCGGGACTACAATGAGCAGTTCTTC.

In this sample, this clonotype turned up a few times. This chain uses TRBV7-9 with TRBJ1-4; D is ambiguous. Trimming cost V 3 bases and J 8 bases, with 16 bases left between them. There are 15 residues in the CDR3. Germline V gene data show CDR1 as SEHNR and CDR2 as FQNEAQ (reference sequence). The CDR3 nucleotides read TGTGCCAGCAGCTTTGGGATGGGAAGTAAGGAAAAACTGTTTTTT. This sequence encodes CASSFGMGSKEKLFF.

This clonotype was counted many times. This chain links TRBV14 with TRBJ2-7, with D possibly matching TRBD2 (6 bases). Germline-derived CDR1 and CDR2 are SGHDN and FVKESK. V lost 1 base and J lost 3, with 7 bases in between. The CDR3 length is 13 residues. The CDR3 nucleotides are TGTGCCAGCAGCCAAGTGCGGGGCTACGAGCAGTACTTC. This codes for CASSQVRGYEQYF.

At least ten counts were recorded for this clonotype. This rearrangement joins TRBV6-1 to TRBJ2-5, with 8 positions matching TRBD1. CDR3 length: 16 amino acids. The V gene end was trimmed by 8 bases and the J gene end by 5 bases; junction bases not matched to a gene: 16. Germline lookup yields CDR1 MNHNS and CDR2 SASEGT. CDR3: CASGIRAGGSRETQYF. CDR3 nucleotides: TGTGCCAGCGGAATAAGAGCAGGGGGCTCGCGGGAGACCCAGTACTTC.

This clonotype was recorded a few times. This rearrangement joins TRBV6-5 to TRBJ1-1, with a tentative D call TRBD1 (5 bases). Trimming pared 6 bases from V and 6 bases from J, leaving 20 bases between. Germline-derived CDR1 and CDR2 are MNHEY and SVGAGI. This CDR3 region has 15 residues. CDR3 loop: CASRTGTGSGAEAFF. The CDR3 DNA is TGTGCCAGCAGAACGGGGACGGGGTCGGGCGCTGAAGCTTTCTTT.

This clonotype was observed many times. The CDR3 spells CASSLEAGGGYEQYF. DNA of the CDR3: TGTGCCAGCAGCTTAGAAGCGGGGGGAGGCTACGAGCAGTACTTC. This chain joins TRBV11-2 and TRBJ2-7; TRBD2 matches at 9 bases. Germline loops: CDR1 SGHAT, CDR2 FQNNGV. The V gene end was trimmed by 0 bases and the J gene end by 3 bases; junction bases not matched to a gene: 3. The CDR3 has 15 amino acids.

This clonotype appeared many times. The chain joins TRBV27 to TRBJ2-1; either TRBD1 or TRBD2 may supply D (5 bases each). Germline CDR1 MNHEY, CDR2 SMNVEV (reference sequence). This CDR3 is 15 amino acids long. Trimming shortened V by 10 bases and J by 3 bases, and 19 bases separated the two germline ends. CDR3 amino acids: CATSLGTVFYNEQFF. The CDR3 coding sequence is TGTGCCACCTCCTTGGGGACCGTCTTCTACAATGAGCAGTTCTTC.

The chain employs TRBV2 and TRBJ2-1; D uncertain. The V end was cut by 7 bases, the J end by 6 bases, with 4 bases between. The CDR3 consists of 10 residues. Germline CDR1 SNHLY, CDR2 FYNNEI. CDR3 residues: CASISNEQFF. The CDR3 DNA sequence: TGTGCCAGCATATCCAATGAGCAGTTCTTC.

This clonotype appeared many times. CDR3 protein: CASSATAGNSPLHF. Here the CDR3 DNA reads TGTGCCAGCAGCGCGACGGCAGGAAATTCACCCCTCCACTTT. The V call is TRBV9, the J call TRBJ1-6; D is undetermined. V gave up 3 bases and J gave up 7 bases, with 11 bases separating them. CDR3 length: 14 residues. CDR1 and CDR2 (germline): SGDLS, YYNGEE.

Judged by abundance, this clonotype is medium-sized. The chain links TRBV4-1 to TRBJ2-1, with 15 bases fitting TRBD2. The CDR3 is 15 amino acids. From germline, CDR1 is MGHRA and CDR2 YSYEKL. J gave up 13 bases and V 1 base, and 5 bases lay outside the gene matches. The CDR3 region has the DNA TGCGCCAGCAGCCAAGGGACTAGCGGGGGGGAGGAACAGTTCTTC. This translates into CASSQGTSGGEEQFF.

This clonotype ranks as medium-sized (0.01 to 0.1%). This chain links TRBV7-2 with TRBJ2-1, with 8 bases matching TRBD1. V dropped 5 bases and J dropped 7; count of bases not matched to a gene: 7. This CDR3 has 14 amino acids. Germline V gene lookup returns CDR1 SGHTA and CDR2 FQGNSA. The CDR3 region has the DNA TGTGCCAGCAGCCCGGACAGGGAGAGGAATGAGCAGTTCTTC. Its protein product is CASSPDRERNEQFF. The variable domain in full, completed from reference TRBV7-2 and TRBJ2-1, reads GAGVSQSPSNKVTEKGKDVELRCDPISGHTALYWYRQSLGQGLEFLIYFQGNSAPDKSGLPSDRFSAERTGGSVSTLTIQRTQQEDSAVYLCASSPDRERNEQFFGPGTRLTVL.

This clonotype was observed at least ten times. The chain links TRBV5-5 to TRBJ2-1; either TRBD1 or TRBD2 may supply D (5 bases each). This CDR3 contains 15 residues. Germline V gene data show CDR1 as SGHKS and CDR2 as YYEKEE (reference sequence). V was clipped by 4 bases and J by 5 bases, with 16 bases between them. The CDR3 loop is CASSSGRDVDNEQFF. The CDR3 coding sequence is TGTGCCAGCAGCAGCGGAAGGGACGTCGACAATGAGCAGTTCTTC.

Judged by abundance, this clonotype is medium-sized (0.01 to 0.1%). The chain carries TRBV11-2 and TRBJ2-3, with D possibly TRBD2 on 6 matching bases. The V end lost 7 bases, the J end lost 4 bases, and 18 bases lay between the germline ends. Per the germline V gene, CDR1 is SGHAT and CDR2 is FQNNGV. The CDR3 contains 15 residues. The CDR3 reads CASTQLATRPDTQYF. CDR3 DNA: TGTGCCAGCACCCAACTAGCTACCCGGCCAGATACGCAGTATTTT.

This clonotype was recorded at least ten times. The V gene is TRBV9, the J gene TRBJ2-1; 12 bases are a match to TRBD2. CDR1 is SGDLS and CDR2 is YYNGEE in the germline V gene. V lost 3 bases, J lost 10 bases, and 5 bases stayed unmatched. The CDR3 has 14 amino acids. The CDR3 loop reads CASSGLAGVGEQFF. The CDR3 bases are TGTGCCAGCAGCGGACTAGCGGGAGTTGGGGAGCAGTTCTTC.

This clonotype was recorded many times. The chain is built from TRBV6-6 and TRBJ1-1; TRBD1 matches 9 bases. Germline CDR1 and CDR2: MNHNY and SVGAGI (reference sequence). The CDR3 covers 14 residues. After removal of 4 bases from V and 8 bases from J, the junction contained 8 bases not matched to a gene. CDR3: CASSSLRDRDEAFF. The CDR3 DNA reads as TGTGCCAGCAGTTCCCTCCGGGACAGGGACGAAGCTTTCTTT.

This clonotype was counted many times. The chain is built from TRBV3-1 and TRBJ1-6; TRBD1 might be the D (5 bases). CDR3 length: 15 amino acids. Germline V lookup: CDR1 LGHDT, CDR2 YNNKEL (reference sequence). V was clipped by 0 bases and J by 7 bases, with 10 bases between them. The DNA of the CDR3 is TGTGCCAGCAGCCAAGAGGGGTGGGGCAATTCACCCCTCCACTTT. It translates to CASSQEGWGNSPLHF. The full variable domain, with the rest looked up from reference TRBV3-1 and TRBJ1-6, is DTAVSQTPKYLVTQMGNDKSIKCEQNLGHDTMYWYKQDSKKFLKIMFSYNNKELIINETVPNRFSPKSPDKAHLNLHINSLELGDSAVYFCASSQEGWGNSPLHFGNGTRLTVT.

This clonotype was detected ten times or more. This chain joins TRBV19 and TRBJ1-5, with D hard to call. V lost 5 bases and J 9 bases, leaving 11 bases between the germline ends. From germline, CDR1 is LNHDA and CDR2 SQIVND (reference sequence). The CDR3 extends over 12 amino acids. CDR3 residues: CASSSQFWPQHF. The CDR3 DNA reads as TGTGCCAGTAGTTCCCAATTCTGGCCCCAGCATTTT.

This clonotype is judged medium-sized. The chain joins TRBV12-3 or TRBV12-4 to TRBJ2-5; 7 bases line up with TRBD1. The trim removed 5 bases at V and 2 bases at J, leaving 5 bases unmatched. This CDR3 is 14 amino acids long. The CDR3 region has the DNA TGTGCCAGCAGTCCGGGGACAGCGCAAGAGACCCAGTACTTC. This translates into CASSPGTAQETQYF.

This clonotype was recorded at least ten times. The chain has TRBV7-3 and TRBJ2-1; 7 bases align to TRBD2. Per the germline V gene, CDR1 is SGHTA and CDR2 is FQGTGA. The CDR3 runs to 17 residues. With 3 bases clipped from V and 2 bases from J, the junction kept 10 bases outside the gene matches. The CDR3 bases are TGTGCCAGCAGCTTCCCCAGGCCTAGCGGCACCTACAATGAGCAGTTCTTC. Translation gives CASSFPRPSGTYNEQFF.

This sequence joins TRBV6-6 and TRBJ2-1; 7 bases are shared with TRBD2. The CDR3 length is 16 residues. Trimming removed 5 bases from V and 4 bases from J; junction bases left unmatched: 11. CDR1 is MNHNY and CDR2 is SVGAGI in the germline V gene (reference sequence). The chain's CDR3 is CASSDPLGGSYNEQFF. The DNA for the CDR3 is TGTGCCAGCAGTGACCCCCTCGGCGGGAGTTACAATGAGCAGTTCTTC.

This clonotype has ten or more counts. J is TRBJ1-4 and V is TRBV29-1; tentatively, D is TRBD1 (5 bases). The CDR3 has 13 residues. Germline V gene data show CDR1 as SQVTM and CDR2 as ANQGSEA. Trimming took 6 bases from V and 11 from J, leaving 19 bases between them. In nucleotides, the CDR3 is TGCAGCGTGGAGGGTAGAGGGAAGGGGAAACTGTTTTTT. It specifies CSVEGRGKGKLFF.

This clonotype was seen only a few times. The chain joins TRBV4-1 to TRBJ2-3; 10 bases are a match to TRBD2. CDR3 length: 18 residues. Trimming cost V 2 bases and J 0 bases; bases outside gene matches: 8. The germline V gene has CDR1 MGHRA and CDR2 YSYEKL. CDR3 region: CASSQSSGRYPSTDTQYF. The CDR3 coding sequence is TGCGCCAGCAGCCAATCTAGCGGGAGATACCCTAGCACAGATACGCAGTATTTT.

This clonotype was seen at least ten times. A much larger clone lies a single base off, so this may be a read error. The rearrangement uses TRBV7-3 and TRBJ2-2, with a weak D call TRBD2 (5 bases). The CDR3 runs to 18 residues. CDR1 is SGHTA and CDR2 is FQGTGA in the germline V gene. The CDR3, as DNA: TGTGCCAGCAGCTTAAGTTTAGGCGGAGCCACGAACACCGGGGAGCGGTTTTTT. This gives the protein CASSLSLGGATNTGERFF. The whole variable domain, remainder taken from reference TRBV7-3 and TRBJ2-2, is GAGVSQTPSNKVTEKGKYVELRCDPISGHTALYWYRQSLGQGPEFLIYFQGTGAADDSGLPNDRFFAVRPEGSVSTLKIQRTERGDSAVYLCASSLSLGGATNTGERFFGEGSRLTVL.

This clonotype was detected many times. The V gene is TRBV12-3 or TRBV12-4, the J gene TRBJ1-4; possibly TRBD1 for D (6 bases). There are 14 residues in the CDR3. V was pared by 7 bases and J by 8 bases, with 17 bases between. The CDR3 loop reads CASKQGLGGEKLFF. CDR3 bases: TGTGCCAGCAAGCAGGGGCTGGGTGGGGAAAAACTGTTTTTT.

This clonotype was observed many times. This chain joins TRBV7-8 and TRBJ2-5, with TRBD2 matching 14 bases. Trimming at V came to 3 bases and at J to 6 bases, leaving 12 bases not matched to a gene. Germline CDR1 is SGHVS and CDR2 is FQNEAQ. This CDR3 is 18 amino acids long. CDR3 nucleotides: TGTGCCAGCAGCTTGGATCGACCGGGACTAGCGGGGGAAAAGACCCAGTACTTC. Residues: CASSLDRPGLAGEKTQYF. The whole variable domain, filled in from reference TRBV7-8 and TRBJ2-5, reads GAGVSQSPRYKVAKRGQDVALRCDPISGHVSLFWYQQALGQGPEFLTYFQNEAQLDKSGLPSDRFFAERPEGSVSTLKIQRTQQEDSAVYLCASSLDRPGLAGEKTQYFGPGTRLLVL.

The chain recombines TRBV7-6 with TRBJ1-1; D not resolved. The CDR3 covers 12 residues. V was pared by 5 bases and J by 6 bases, with 10 bases between. Germline assignment: CDR1 SGHVS and CDR2 FNYEAQ. The CDR3 sequence is CASSPSGAEAFF. DNA for the CDR3: TGTGCCAGCAGCCCCTCCGGGGCTGAAGCTTTCTTT.

In this sample, this clonotype turned up many times. The V and J genes are TRBV20-1 and TRBJ1-1; D unclear. This CDR3 region has 14 residues. Germline V gene sequence: CDR1 DFQATT, CDR2 SNEGSKA (reference sequence). Trimming cost V 0 bases and J 4 bases, with 12 bases left between them. CDR3 coding DNA: TGCAGTGCTAGAGATATAGGGTGGGGCACTGAAGCTTTCTTT. Its translation: CSARDIGWGTEAFF.

This clonotype was observed at least ten times. This chain links TRBV7-6 with TRBJ1-1; D perhaps matches TRBD1 (6 bases). Germline CDR1 reads SGHVS; CDR2 reads FNYEAQ. Trimming stripped 4 bases from V and 3 bases from J, with 18 bases between. CDR3 length: 16 amino acids. The CDR3: CASSYPTGKGYTEAFF. DNA for the CDR3: TGTGCCAGCAGCTACCCTACAGGGAAAGGTTACACTGAAGCTTTCTTT. Supplemented by reference TRBV7-6 and TRBJ1-1, the full variable domain reads GAGVSQSPRYKVTKRGQDVALRCDPISGHVSLYWYRQALGQGPEFLTYFNYEAQQDKSGLPNDRFSAERPEGSISTLTIQRTEQRDSAMYRCASSYPTGKGYTEAFFGQGTRLTVV.

This clonotype was observed many times. The chain couples TRBV5-4 to TRBJ2-5, with 10 nucleotides matching TRBD2. The CDR3 runs 15 residues. Looked up from germline, CDR1 is SGHNT and CDR2 is YYREEE (reference sequence). V was clipped by 4 bases and J by 3 bases; unmatched bases: 6. In nucleotides, the CDR3 is TGTGCCAGCAGCCGACCCGGACTAGCGGAAGAGACCCAGTACTTC. The encoded protein is CASSRPGLAEETQYF.

There are many counts of this clonotype. V gene TRBV29-1 combines with J gene TRBJ2-3; the D is unclear. The CDR3 is made up of 13 amino acids. Trimming removed 6 bases from V and 0 bases from J, with 10 bases in between. Per germline, CDR1 SQVTM and CDR2 ANQGSEA. CDR3: CSVQQRSTDTQYF. In DNA, the CDR3 is TGCAGCGTCCAGCAGAGAAGCACAGATACGCAGTATTTT.